The clone carrying this T cell receptor (beta chain) was counted ten times or more. Its antigen is undetermined. This record belongs to a study of T cell repertoires in cytomegalovirus infection. Study in general: A matching HLA type, together with CMV infection, was signaled by public TCR beta signatures.

Broader study findings: CMV carriers with the relevant HLA were identified by cumulative public TCR beta family frequency. Across the ex vivo response, the dominant clonotypes were HLA-C-restricted CMV-specific TCR beta clonotypes.

MiXCR, applied by TCRdb to the reads, yields one record per CDR3 protein. The table has approximately 500,000 distinct CDR3 sequences, about 11% seen once. The CDR3 length is 15 residues. CDR1 and CDR2 (germline): MGHRA, YSYEKL. With V trimmed by 1 base and J by 1 base, 3 bases remained unmatched. The sample taken for sequencing was PBMCs. The clonotype originates from a human donor in good health (CMV status not recorded). Some clones in this sample may be carry-over from other donors' samples. J is TRBJ1-1 and V is TRBV4-1; TRBD1 matches at 7 bases. The chain's CDR3 is CASSQARGRNTEAFF. In nucleotides, the CDR3 is TGCGCCAGCAGCCAAGCCAGGGGGAGGAACACTGAAGCTTTCTTT.